The clone carrying this T cell receptor beta chain was observed at least ten times. Its cognate antigen is unknown. The assay was immunoSEQ multiplex PCR, and TCRdb's table has in-frame clones only and misses some. The table shows roughly 120,000 clones, with 78% occurring only once. The data stem from a study of radiotherapy plus CTLA-4 blockade in lung cancer. Study summary: Disease control was present in more than 30% of patients, and objective responses in about 19%. Whole-study results and caveats: Response was reportedly best predicted by early blood T cell clone dynamics, with interferon-beta. Subsequent to radiotherapy plus ipilimumab, tumor-derived TCR clones underwent expansion in blood.

Germline trimming cut 2 bases from V and 10 bases from J; bases unmatched to any gene: 12. Germline CDR1 and CDR2: MDHEN and SYDVKM. This CDR3 has 16 amino acids. CTLA-4 blockade with ipilimumab, together with focal radiation, was given to patients with chemo-refractory metastatic non-small-cell lung cancer. Sample: peripheral blood, taken from a patient treated with radiotherapy plus ipilimumab. The chain has TRBV28 and TRBJ1-2, with TRBD1 matching over 11 bases. The sequence came from a human donor with non-small cell lung cancer who had a partial response to radiotherapy plus ipilimumab. The CDR3 reads CASSLNGQGAPLSYTF. CDR3 nucleotide sequence: TGTGCCAGCAGTTTAAACGGACAGGGGGCGCCTCTGTCCTACACCTTC.